This T cell receptor (beta chain) emerged from a study of OX40 agonist ivuxolimab in advanced cancers. As for the study in general: Eligibility rules accepted prior anti-PD-1, anti-PD-L1 or anti-CTLA-4 therapy, and around 43% had some. Three patients showed partial responses: one hepatocellular carcinoma and two cutaneous melanoma cases. Regarding the study as a whole: Circulating CD4+ and CD8+ T cells showed clonal expansion by week 6 at 0.1 to 3.0 mg/kg.

Assay: immunoSEQ multiplex PCR; the TCRdb copy retains only in-frame clones and omits some. The top ten clones hold around 0.37% of a sample with more than 50,000 clones, 70% to 90% of them seen once. Blood sampling took place at baseline, cycle 4 day 1, and cycle 7 day 1. Germline trimming cut 2 bases from V and 2 bases from J; bases unmatched to any gene: 1. The CDR3 covers 13 residues. CDR1 is SGHDT, CDR2 YYEEEE, per germline. Comment on this clone: Antigen unknown.

Specimen: CD4+ or CD8+ T cells sorted from blood, collected in a trial of the OX40 agonist ivuxolimab. V usage is TRBV5-6 and J usage is TRBJ2-7, with TRBD1 matching over 7 bases. This clonotype was obtained from an adult with an advanced solid tumor such as melanoma, head and neck, liver or kidney cancer. The CDR3 reads CASSFGTAYEQYF. The CDR3 DNA sequence: TGTGCCAGCAGCTTCGGGACAGCCTACGAGCAGTACTTC.